One and the same sample provided the 21 T cell receptor beta chains below, sequenced in a study of blood T cell repertoires in COVID-19. TCRdb's copy holds only in-frame clones and misses some; the assay was immunoSEQ multiplex PCR. Here the sample spans more than 90,000 clones, around 85% being singletons. Sequenced: peripheral blood. The receptors derive from a human donor in a cohort sampled during active COVID-19.

The CDR3 here is CASSHLSTDTQYF. The CDR3, as DNA: TGCGCCAGCAGCCACCTTAGCACAGATACGCAGTATTTT. The V and J genes are TRBV4-3 and TRBJ2-3; D unclear. Germline CDR1 reads LGHNA; CDR2 reads YSLEER. The V and J ends lost 3 bases and 0 bases respectively, with 4 bases between them. CDR3 length: 13 amino acids.

The chain uses TRBV7-8 and TRBJ1-5; no firm D call. The CDR3 is 14 amino acids. Trimming stripped 2 bases from V and 7 bases from J, with 12 bases between. The germline CDR1 and CDR2 sequences are SGHVS and FQNEAQ. This CDR3 is CASSLRRATQPQHF. In DNA, the CDR3 is TGTGCCAGCAGCTTAAGGAGAGCCACCCAGCCCCAGCATTTT.

This clone was detected once. The chain combines TRBV27 with TRBJ1-5; 9 bases are shared with TRBD1. CDR3 length equals 14 residues. Germline V gives CDR1 MNHEY, CDR2 SMNVEV (reference sequence). The J segment lost 6 bases and the V segment lost 6 bases, leaving 6 bases of the junction unmatched. The CDR3 region has the DNA TGTGCCAGCAGAGACCGGACAGGGGCTCAGCCCCAGCATTTT. Translating it yields CASRDRTGAQPQHF.

This chain links TRBV18 with TRBJ2-7; D is unresolved. Between the trimmed V and J ends, which lost 4 bases and 1 base, there was a span of 14 bases. This CDR3 comprises 15 residues. Germline V gives CDR1 KGHSH, CDR2 LQKENI. The CDR3 nucleotides read TGTGCCAGCTCACGGTCTACTCAAGTTTCCTACGAGCAGTACTTC. This encodes CASSRSTQVSYEQYF.

V gene TRBV6-5 combines with J gene TRBJ1-4; perhaps TRBD1 as D (6 bases). V shed 6 bases and J shed 0 bases, with 11 bases lying between them. The CDR3 spans 15 residues. Germline loops: CDR1 MNHEY, CDR2 SVGAGI. CDR3 protein: CASRMGQATNEKLFF. The CDR3 DNA reads as TGTGCCAGCAGGATGGGACAAGCAACTAATGAAAAACTGTTTTTT.

This chain joins TRBV9 and TRBJ2-7, with D possibly matching TRBD2 (5 bases). The V gene's germline CDR1 is SGDLS and CDR2 YYNGEE. The CDR3 sequence is 14 residues long. V lost 3 bases and J 0 bases, leaving 10 bases between the germline ends. CDR3 DNA: TGTGCCAGCAGCGGACTACCCAGCTCCTACGAGCAGTACTTC. Its translation: CASSGLPSSYEQYF.

The chain employs TRBV19 and TRBJ2-3; 8 bases map to TRBD2. J was trimmed by 2 bases and V by 7 bases; bases with no gene match: 17. The germline V gene has CDR1 LNHDA and CDR2 SQIVND (reference sequence). The CDR3 length is 18 residues. For the CDR3, the DNA is TGTGCCAGTACCCGCGGGGGGCAGGGATCCCAGCACACAGATACGCAGTATTTT. It translates to CASTRGGQGSQHTDTQYF.

This clone was observed a single time. The CDR3 sequence: CASSPEPLAAYNEQFF. Here the CDR3 DNA reads TGTGCCAGCAGCCCCGAGCCGCTAGCGGCCTACAATGAGCAGTTCTTC. This sequence joins TRBV5-8 and TRBJ2-1; 7 nucleotides match TRBD2. Germline values: CDR1 SGHTS, CDR2 YDEGEE. V lost 4 bases and J lost 2; bases outside the gene matches: 9. The CDR3 has 16 residues.

This clone was detected a few times. This chain uses TRBV7-8 with TRBJ1-1; no clear D gene. Per germline, CDR1 SGHVS and CDR2 FQNEAQ. Trimming left V 4 bases short and J 11 bases short, with 11 bases between. The CDR3 totals 11 residues. In nucleotides, the CDR3 is TGTGCCAGCAGCTCAAGGACGGGGGCTTTCTTT. Protein product: CASSSRTGAFF. Combining the CDR3 with reference TRBV7-8 and TRBJ1-1 gives the whole variable domain GAGVSQSPRYKVAKRGQDVALRCDPISGHVSLFWYQQALGQGPEFLTYFQNEAQLDKSGLPSDRFFAERPEGSVSTLKIQRTQQEDSAVYLCASSSRTGAFFGQGTRLTVV.

This clone was recorded a few times. The chain joins TRBV14 to TRBJ2-5, with a weak D call TRBD2 (6 bases). The germline V and J ends were trimmed by 1 base and 1 base, with 10 bases remaining between them. CDR1 is SGHDN, CDR2 FVKESK, per germline. The CDR3 has 15 amino acids. CDR3 region: CASSQALATQETQYF. As DNA, the CDR3 is TGTGCCAGCAGCCAAGCTCTAGCGACCCAAGAGACCCAGTACTTC.

The chain carries TRBV28 and TRBJ1-5; D remains unclear. V was cut by 6 bases and J by 7 bases, with 13 bases left in between. Germline assignment: CDR1 MDHEN and CDR2 SYDVKM. The CDR3 sequence is 13 residues long. Here the CDR3 DNA reads TGTGCCAGCAGACCCCCCCCGGGGCAGCCCCAGCATTTT. Translation gives CASRPPPGQPQHF. The full variable domain, in which reference TRBV28 and TRBJ1-5 provide the parts outside the CDR3, is DVKVTQSSRYLVKRTGEKVFLECVQDMDHENMFWYRQDPGLGLRLIYFSYDVKMKEKGDIPEGYSVSREKKERFSLILESASTNQTSMYLCASRPPPGQPQHFGDGTRLSIL.

J is TRBJ1-2 and V is TRBV28, with D possibly TRBD1 on 6 matching bases. The CDR3 is made up of 15 amino acids. The germline V gene has CDR1 MDHEN and CDR2 SYDVKM. The ends were cut back, 8 bases at V and 1 base at J, with 17 bases in the middle. CDR3 nucleotide sequence: TGTGCCAGCTACACCGACATACAGGGTAACTATGGCTACACCTTC. This encodes CASYTDIQGNYGYTF.

The chain couples TRBV27 to TRBJ1-6; maybe TRBD1 (5 bases). The CDR3 has 14 amino acids. V was trimmed by 5 bases and J by 6 bases, leaving 11 bases between them. CDR1 is MNHEY, CDR2 SMNVEV, per germline (reference sequence). The CDR3 nucleotides read TGTGCCAGCAGTCCCGGCGGGGGTAATTCACCCCTCCACTTT. As protein: CASSPGGGNSPLHF.

The CDR3 nucleotides are TGTGCCAGCAGCCCATCACAGGGAGGGAATGGCTACACCTTC. Translating it yields CASSPSQGGNGYTF. The chain recombines TRBV13 with TRBJ1-2, with a weak D call TRBD1 (6 bases). CDR1 is PRHDT, CDR2 FYEKMQ, per germline (reference sequence). Trimming took 5 bases from V and 6 from J, leaving 16 bases between them. The CDR3 covers 14 residues.

The CDR3 spells CASSLAPAGGYNEQFF. In DNA, the CDR3 is TGTGCCAGCAGCTTAGCCCCCGCGGGAGGGTACAATGAGCAGTTCTTC. V usage is TRBV7-8 and J usage is TRBJ2-1, with TRBD2 matching over 9 bases. Germline V lookup: CDR1 SGHVS, CDR2 FQNEAQ. The CDR3 consists of 16 residues. Unmatched junction bases numbered 4, after V lost 0 bases and J lost 4 bases.

The chain carries TRBV29-1 and TRBJ2-7, with 8 bases that match TRBD2. CDR3 length equals 14 residues. Germline CDR1 SQVTM, CDR2 ANQGSEA. Trimming took 4 bases from V and 2 from J; bases not matched to a gene: 7. The CDR3 coding sequence is TGCAGCGTTGGGAAGCGGGGGTACACCTACGAGCAGTACTTC. Amino acid sequence: CSVGKRGYTYEQYF.

This chain links TRBV5-1 with TRBJ1-4; D ambiguous. Between the trimmed V and J ends, which lost 0 bases and 3 bases, there was a span of 12 bases. CDR3 length: 16 amino acids. CDR1 and CDR2 from the germline V gene are SGHRS and YFSETQ. The chain's CDR3 is CASSLALAAANEKLFF. The CDR3 coding sequence is TGCGCCAGCAGCTTGGCTCTGGCGGCCGCTAATGAAAAACTGTTTTTT.

The genes are TRBV9 and TRBJ2-7; D possibly corresponds to TRBD2 (5 bases). The CDR3 has 15 amino acids. Germline V CDR1 and CDR2: SGDLS, YYNGEE. Trimming stripped 3 bases from V and 3 bases from J, with 16 bases between. CDR3 region: CASSGARGGFYEQYF. DNA of the CDR3: TGTGCCAGCAGCGGAGCCCGGGGTGGTTTCTACGAGCAGTACTTC. Looking up the rest from reference TRBV9 and TRBJ2-7 gives the full variable domain: DSGVTQTPKHLITATGQRVTLRCSPRSGDLSVYWYQQSLDQGLQFLIQYYNGEERAKGNILERFSAQQFPDLHSELNLSSLELGDSALYFCASSGARGGFYEQYFGPGTRLTVT.

This clone was detected only once. V usage is TRBV14 and J usage is TRBJ1-2; the match to TRBD1 covers 9 bases. Germline values: CDR1 SGHDN, CDR2 FVKESK. Germline trimming cut 0 bases from V and 11 bases from J; bases unmatched to any gene: 13. The CDR3 totals 16 residues. This CDR3 is CASSQEIDRGWDDYTF. The CDR3, as DNA: TGTGCCAGCAGCCAAGAAATTGACAGGGGGTGGGACGATTACACCTTC. Full variable domain (outside the CDR3, taken from reference TRBV14 and TRBJ1-2): EAGVTQFPSHSVIEKGQTVTLRCDPISGHDNLYWYRRVMGKEIKFLLHFVKESKQDESGMPNNRFLAERTGGTYSTLKVQPAELEDSGVYFCASSQEIDRGWDDYTFGSGTRLTVV.

The J gene is TRBJ2-5, the V gene TRBV4-3, with no clear D. The CDR3 covers 15 residues. Germline CDR1 is LGHNA and CDR2 is YSLEER. V dropped 0 bases and J dropped 5 bases, with 13 bases sitting between them. The CDR3 loop reads CASSQERWSAETQYF. The CDR3 DNA reads as TGCGCCAGCAGCCAAGAAAGGTGGAGCGCGGAGACCCAGTACTTC.

The V gene is TRBV9, the J gene TRBJ1-1; D is undetermined. There are 14 residues in the CDR3. Looked up from germline, CDR1 is SGDLS and CDR2 is YYNGEE. V gave up 4 bases and J gave up 2 bases, with 12 bases separating them. CDR3 nucleotide sequence: TGTGCCAGCAGCCCAGCAGCGGTAAACACTGAAGCTTTCTTT. This gives the protein CASSPAAVNTEAFF.